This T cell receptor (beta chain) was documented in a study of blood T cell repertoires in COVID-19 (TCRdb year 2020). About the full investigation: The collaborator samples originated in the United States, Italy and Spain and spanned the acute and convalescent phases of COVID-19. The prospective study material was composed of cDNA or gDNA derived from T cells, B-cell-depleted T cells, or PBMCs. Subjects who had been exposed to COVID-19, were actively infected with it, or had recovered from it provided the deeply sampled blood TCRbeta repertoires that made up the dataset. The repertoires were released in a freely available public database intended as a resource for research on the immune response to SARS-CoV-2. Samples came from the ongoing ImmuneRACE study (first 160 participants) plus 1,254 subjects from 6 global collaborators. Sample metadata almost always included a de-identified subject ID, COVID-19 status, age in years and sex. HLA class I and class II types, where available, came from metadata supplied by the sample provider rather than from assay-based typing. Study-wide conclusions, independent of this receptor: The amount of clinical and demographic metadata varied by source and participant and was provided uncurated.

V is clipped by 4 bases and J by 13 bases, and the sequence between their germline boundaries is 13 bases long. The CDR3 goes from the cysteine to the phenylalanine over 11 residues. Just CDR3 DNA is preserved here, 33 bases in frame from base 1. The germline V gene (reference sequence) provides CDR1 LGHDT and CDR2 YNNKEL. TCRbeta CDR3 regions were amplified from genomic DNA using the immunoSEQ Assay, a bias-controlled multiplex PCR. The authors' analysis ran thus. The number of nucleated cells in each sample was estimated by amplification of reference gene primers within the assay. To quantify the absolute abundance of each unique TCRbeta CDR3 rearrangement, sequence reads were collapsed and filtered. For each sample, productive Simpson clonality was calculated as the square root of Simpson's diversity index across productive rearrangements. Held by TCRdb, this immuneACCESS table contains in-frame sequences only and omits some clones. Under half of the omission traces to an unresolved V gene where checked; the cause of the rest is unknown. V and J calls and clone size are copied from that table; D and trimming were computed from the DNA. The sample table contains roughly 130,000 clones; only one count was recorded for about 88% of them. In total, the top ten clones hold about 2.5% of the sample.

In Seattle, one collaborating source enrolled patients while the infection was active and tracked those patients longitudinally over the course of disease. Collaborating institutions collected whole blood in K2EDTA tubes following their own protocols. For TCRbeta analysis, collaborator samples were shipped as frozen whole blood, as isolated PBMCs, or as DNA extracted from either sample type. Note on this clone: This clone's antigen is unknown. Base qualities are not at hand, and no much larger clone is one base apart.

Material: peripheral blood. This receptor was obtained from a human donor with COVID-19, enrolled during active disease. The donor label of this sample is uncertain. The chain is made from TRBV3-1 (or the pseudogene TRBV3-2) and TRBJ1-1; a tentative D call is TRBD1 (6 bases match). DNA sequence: TGTGCCAGCAGCCGAACAGGGAAGGTTTTCTTT. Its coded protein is CASSRTGKVFF.